Each of the 14 T cell receptor beta chains below was sequenced from the same sample in a study of T cell repertoires in cytomegalovirus infection. TCRdb re-called the reads through MiXCR, storing one row per CDR3 protein. The sample comprises some 680,000 distinct CDR3 sequences, 35% of which are singletons, and around 3% rests with the top ten. Sequenced input: PBMCs. Receptor source: a human donor in good health (CMV status not recorded). Some clones in this sample may be carry-over from other donors' samples.

Only a few counts were recorded for this clonotype. The V gene is TRBV28, the J gene TRBJ1-1; the match to TRBD1 covers 7 bases. The CDR3 loop spans 14 amino acids. CDR1 and CDR2 from the germline V gene are MDHEN and SYDVKM. With 2 bases clipped from V and 10 bases from J, the junction kept 10 bases outside the gene matches. The CDR3 region has the DNA TGTGCCAGCAGTTTAATCGGACAGGTGTTCGTAGCTTTCTTT. This codes for CASSLIGQVFVAFF.

V gene TRBV28 combines with J gene TRBJ2-1, with 9 bases aligning to TRBD2. This CDR3 spans 20 amino acids. The germline gives CDR1 MDHEN, CDR2 SYDVKM. Unmatched junction bases numbered 13, after V lost 1 base and J lost 0 bases. CDR3 protein: CASSLYGSGGHRGSYNEQFF. DNA for the CDR3: TGTGCCAGCAGTTTATACGGGAGCGGGGGGCACCGGGGCTCCTACAATGAGCAGTTCTTC.

This clonotype has a handful of counts. The chain joins TRBV7-9 to TRBJ1-2; TRBD1 matches at 8 bases. The CDR3 runs to 17 residues. V was clipped by 1 base and J by 2 bases; unmatched bases: 9. Germline assignment: CDR1 SEHNR and CDR2 FQNEAQ (reference sequence). CDR3 DNA: TGTGCCAGCAGCTTAGATCGAATGGGACAGGAAAACTATGGCTACACCTTC. Amino acid sequence: CASSLDRMGQENYGYTF.

This clonotype was seen more than once but under ten times. The chain combines TRBV25-1 with TRBJ1-1; D is uncertain. V lost 1 base to trimming and J lost 2 bases, with 14 bases between them. Germline loops: CDR1 MGHDK, CDR2 SYGVNS. CDR3 length: 16 residues. The CDR3 DNA reads TGTGCCAGCAGTGAATTGTCATCTCCGGTAAACACTGAAGCTTTCTTT. This gives the protein CASSELSSPVNTEAFF.

The genes are TRBV9 and TRBJ2-7; the match to TRBD1 covers 7 bases. The germline gives CDR1 SGDLS, CDR2 YYNGEE. Trimming took 2 bases from V and 0 from J; bases not matched to a gene: 5. This CDR3 has 15 residues. CDR3 DNA sequence: TGTGCCAGCAGCGTGGGACAGTTAGCCTCCTACGAGCAGTACTTC. It codes for CASSVGQLASYEQYF.

This clonotype was counted a few times. V is TRBV27 and J is TRBJ1-1; 7 nucleotides agree with TRBD1. The V gene end was trimmed by 4 bases and the J gene end by 6 bases; junction bases not matched to a gene: 8. The length of the CDR3 is 14 residues. Germline values: CDR1 MNHEY, CDR2 SMNVEV (reference sequence). The DNA of the CDR3 is TGTGCCAGCAGTTCGGACAGGCTATGGGCTGAAGCTTTCTTT. It translates to CASSSDRLWAEAFF.

This clonotype was detected a few times. The V call is TRBV28, the J call TRBJ2-1; D perhaps matches TRBD2 (6 bases). CDR1 MDHEN and CDR2 SYDVKM come from the germline V gene. This CDR3 comprises 13 residues. The DNA of the CDR3 is TGTGCTTCAGGCGGGGACCCTTACAATGAGCAGTTCTTC. Translating gives CASGGDPYNEQFF.

This clonotype was counted between two and nine times. The rearrangement links TRBV7-6 to TRBJ2-7; 9 bases are shared with TRBD1. The CDR3 extends over 15 amino acids. CDR1 is SGHVS and CDR2 is FNYEAQ in the germline V gene. J gave up 3 bases and V 3 bases, and 6 bases lay outside the gene matches. This CDR3 reads CASSFPTGGNYEQYF. The CDR3 region has the DNA TGTGCCAGCAGCTTCCCGACAGGGGGAAACTACGAGCAGTACTTC.

V is TRBV28 and J is TRBJ2-7; 9 nucleotides match TRBD2. Germline CDR1 is MDHEN and CDR2 is SYDVKM. V lost 6 bases to trimming and J lost 3 bases; unmatched junction nucleotides: 15. The CDR3 consists of 17 residues. CDR3 amino acids: CASRLGGGGGEFYEQYF. The CDR3 nucleotides read TGTGCCAGCAGGCTCGGCGGGGGCGGGGGGGAATTCTACGAGCAGTACTTC. The whole variable domain, remainder taken from reference TRBV28 and TRBJ2-7, is DVKVTQSSRYLVKRTGEKVFLECVQDMDHENMFWYRQDPGLGLRLIYFSYDVKMKEKGDIPEGYSVSREKKERFSLILESASTNQTSMYLCASRLGGGGGEFYEQYFGPGTRLTVT.

In its sample, this clonotype was seen a few times. V usage is TRBV4-2 and J usage is TRBJ1-6; D perhaps matches TRBD1 (6 bases). The CDR3 runs to 17 residues. V lost 0 bases, J lost 10 bases, and 19 bases lay in between. CDR1 and CDR2 (germline): LGHNA, YNFKEQ. CDR3 residues: CASSQDKGGAAGSPLHF. The CDR3 DNA reads TGTGCCAGCAGCCAAGATAAGGGGGGGGCCGCGGGCTCACCCCTCCACTTT.

This sequence joins TRBV6-2 or TRBV6-3 and TRBJ1-1; D ambiguous. Trimming took 2 bases from V and 4 from J, leaving 5 bases between them. Germline V gene lookup returns CDR1 MNHEY and CDR2 SVGEGT. This CDR3 comprises 12 residues. The CDR3: CASSYVRTEAFF. The DNA of the CDR3 is TGTGCCAGCAGTTACGTCCGCACTGAAGCTTTCTTT.

This clonotype was picked up a small number of times. The chain recombines TRBV10-3 with TRBJ2-1, with 12 bases that match TRBD2. The CDR3 is made up of 16 amino acids. The J segment lost 4 bases and the V segment lost 6 bases, leaving 7 bases of the junction unmatched. Germline V lookup: CDR1 ENHRY, CDR2 SYGVKD. For the CDR3, the DNA is TGTGCCATCAGGGGGCTCCTAGCGGGAGGGTACAATGAGCAGTTCTTC. Translated: CAIRGLLAGGYNEQFF.

The table lists this clonotype with a few counts. The J gene is TRBJ1-1, the V gene TRBV10-3; 8 bases map to TRBD1. The V and J ends lost 6 bases and 0 bases, in that order; junction bases with no gene match: 6. This CDR3 is built from 15 residues. The germline CDR1 and CDR2 sequences are ENHRY and SYGVKD. The CDR3, as DNA: TGTGCCATCAGAACACAGGGGGGAATGAACACTGAAGCTTTCTTT. This sequence encodes CAIRTQGGMNTEAFF.

The chain combines TRBV5-1 with TRBJ2-3; 7 bases are shared with TRBD1. Per the germline V gene, CDR1 is SGHRS and CDR2 is YFSETQ. This CDR3 has 15 residues. V lost 0 bases and J lost 4; bases outside the gene matches: 5. In nucleotides, the CDR3 is TGCGCCAGCAGCTTGGTTTCGACAGGGCCAGATACGCAGTATTTT. This translates into CASSLVSTGPDTQYF.